This T cell receptor beta chain was sequenced during a study of vaccination and CD4 T cells after COVID-19. Study information: Post-vaccine sampling followed dose two by a median approximately 70 days (range 14 to 241). Study observations and caveats: Convalescent patients had 304 of 307 vaccine-specific clones showing spike mono-reactivity.

CDR3 length equals 13 residues. CDR1 MNHEY and CDR2 SVGAGI come from the germline V gene. Deletions cut 2 bases from V and 3 bases from J, with 7 bases between. Sequencing of cultured CD4+ T cell DNA used the Oncomine TCR Beta short-read assay. Each CDR3 protein gets one entry after TCRdb re-called the PCR reads with MiXCR. Of 20,000 to 25,000 distinct CDR3 sequences listed, around 48% are singletons. Comments on this clonotype: Antigen unknown.

The treatment: approximately nine-day PBMC culture with coronavirus spike peptide pools or control peptides (ViraFEST assay). Fresh IL-2 medium replaced half the culture medium on days 3 and 7. This clonotype originated in a human donor who had recovered from COVID-19. The V gene is TRBV6-5, the J gene TRBJ1-1, with TRBD1 as a possible D gene (5 bases). Source material: CD4+ T cells from blood, cultured in vitro. Here the CDR3 reads CASSYGRDTEAFF. The DNA for the CDR3 is TGTGCCAGCAGTTACGGCAGGGACACTGAAGCTTTCTTT.